The clone carrying this T cell receptor beta chain was found a few times. Its specificity is not known. The TCR library protocol was used to attach unique molecular identifiers. These identifiers were attached to individual cDNA molecules. MiXCR was run by TCRdb on the 5' RACE reads, yielding one entry per CDR3 protein. The sample has some 98,000 distinct CDR3 sequences, 11% seen once; the top ten hold around 5%. The sample belongs to a study of early T cells in non-severe SARS-CoV-2 infection. At the level of the study: The chains were unpaired, and the sequenced material was bulk RNA from unsorted whole blood.

Study outcomes and limitations: Matching against VDJdb likely underestimated virus-specific expansions, favoring anti-spike CD8.

Trimming cost V 2 bases and J 4 bases, with 9 bases left between them. Germline CDR1 and CDR2: SGHRS and YFSETQ. The length of the CDR3 is 13 residues. The genes are TRBV5-1 and TRBJ1-2; TRBD1 might be the D (5 bases). The sequenced material came from whole blood. The receptor was isolated from an adult who was a healthcare worker with PCR-confirmed SARS-CoV-2 infection or an uninfected control (not recorded which). The CDR3 DNA is TGCGCCAGCAGCTTCGAAGGGGCCTATGGCTACACCTTC. Its protein is CASSFEGAYGYTF.